The T cell receptor (beta chain) under discussion was sequenced for a study of beta chain features in type 1 diabetes. Reverse transcribing all isolated RNA meant expressed TCRB transcripts were sequenced. TCRdb's copy holds only in-frame clones and misses some; the assay was immunoSEQ multiplex PCR. Here the sample spans fewer than 650,000 clones, 15% to 19% being singletons. Of note for this clone: As yet, its antigen is unknown.

Whole-study findings and limits: VDJ junctions from type 1 diabetes patients carried fewer insertions and larger deletions.

This receptor was taken from a man in his late teens or twenties in good health. The specimen was naive CD4+ T cells from blood.

CDR3 residues: CASSVVASPVGEQYF. The CDR3 coding sequence is TGTGCCAGCAGCGTAGTGGCTAGTCCAGTGGGGGAGCAGTACTTC. This chain links TRBV9 with TRBJ2-7; no reliable D call. The CDR3 consists of 15 residues. V lost 0 bases, J lost 7 bases, and 17 bases lay in between. Germline loops: CDR1 SGDLS, CDR2 YYNGEE.